This T cell receptor beta chain is from a study of T cells in Graves' hyperthyroidism and ophthalmopathy. The study included ophthalmopathy patients with Clinical Activity Score at least 3, NOSPECS grade at least 4 and duration under 3 months. The CDR3 is 16 residues long. RNA transcripts provided the source from which TCR beta CDR3 regions were amplified. HTBI primers were the set used in a first-round RT-PCR of the TCR CDR3. TCRdb independently ran MiXCR on the multiplex PCR reads; one entry per CDR3 protein. The repertoire holds roughly 280,000 distinct CDR3 sequences, roughly 20% seen once, with 50% to 75% in the top ten. On this clonotype itself: A junction end diverges from the germline sequence, so it may reflect a read error.

V is TRBV12-3 or TRBV12-4 and J is TRBJ2-3; TRBD2 aligns across 9 bases. Sequencing was done on a sample of blood. The source of this sequence is a man aged 25 to 40 with Graves' ophthalmopathy. This CDR3 is CASSPQTSGDTDTEYF. The CDR3 DNA sequence: TGTGCCAGCAGTCCCCAGACTAGCGGAGACACAGATACGGAGTATTTT.